These 30 T cell receptor beta chains originate from one sample sequenced in a study of blood T cell repertoires in COVID-19. This table comes from immunoSEQ multiplex PCR, and its TCRdb copy is limited to in-frame clones, with some not included. The table includes 250,000 to 350,000 clones, 84% detected once. The source material was peripheral blood. These receptors all stem from a person aged 65 to 79 with COVID-19, enrolled during active disease.

This clone occurred a few times. The CDR3: CASSVTDGRGYTF. CDR3 nucleotide sequence: TGTGCCAGCAGCGTGACAGACGGACGTGGCTACACCTTC. The chain uses TRBV7-2 and TRBJ1-2, with D possibly matching TRBD1 (5 bases). The CDR3 contains 13 residues. Germline CDR1 is SGHTA and CDR2 is FQGNSA. V lost 5 bases to trimming and J lost 7 bases, with 14 bases between them.

The chain links TRBV5-1 to TRBJ2-3, with a weak D call TRBD1 (6 bases). The germline V gene encodes CDR1 SGHRS and CDR2 YFSETQ. This CDR3 contains 18 residues. With 3 bases removed from V and 0 bases from J, the gap between germline ends came to 20 bases. The CDR3 loop is CASSSTLQGIASTDTQYF. In nucleotides, the CDR3 is TGCGCCAGCAGCTCCACTTTACAGGGAATTGCTAGCACAGATACGCAGTATTTT.

V is TRBV27 and J is TRBJ2-1; 14 bases match TRBD2. This CDR3 spans 16 amino acids. V trimming: 6 bases; J trimming: 4 bases; junction bases outside the gene matches: 5. CDR1 MNHEY and CDR2 SMNVEV come from the germline V gene (reference sequence). The CDR3 spells CASSRTSGGSYNEQFF. Written as DNA, the CDR3 is TGTGCCAGCAGCAGGACTAGCGGGGGGAGTTACAATGAGCAGTTCTTC.

In nucleotides, the CDR3 is TGTGCCAGCAGCTTAGATACGGGACTAGTCTACGAGCAGTACTTC. It codes for CASSLDTGLVYEQYF. The chain recombines TRBV7-8 with TRBJ2-7; 8 bases are shared with TRBD2. The CDR3 is made up of 15 amino acids. Germline CDR1 and CDR2: SGHVS and FQNEAQ. V dropped 1 base and J dropped 3; count of bases not matched to a gene: 5.

V is TRBV4-3 and J is TRBJ2-2; the D gene is possibly TRBD2 (6 bases). The CDR3 is 16 residues long. Germline V gene sequence: CDR1 LGHNA, CDR2 YSLEER. Between the trimmed V and J ends, which lost 1 base and 5 bases, there was a span of 14 bases. In nucleotides, the CDR3 is TGCGCCAGCAGCCAAGTTACGGGAGTGGGGACCGGGGAGCTGTTTTTT. Its protein is CASSQVTGVGTGELFF.

J is TRBJ2-7 and V is TRBV6-5, with TRBD1 identical over 8 bases. Trimming at V came to 7 bases and at J to 2 bases, leaving 10 bases not matched to a gene. This CDR3 has 15 residues. Germline-derived CDR1 and CDR2 are MNHEY and SVGAGI. CDR3 in amino acids: CASTRGQGKPYEQYF. The CDR3 bases are TGTGCCAGCACCCGAGGACAGGGAAAACCCTACGAGCAGTACTTC.

The CDR3 is CASSSNPTRTYNEQFF. In DNA, the CDR3 is TGTGCCAGCAGTTCGAACCCAACTAGGACGTACAATGAGCAGTTCTTC. This chain links TRBV27 with TRBJ2-1, with D perhaps TRBD2 (5 bases). CDR1 is MNHEY and CDR2 is SMNVEV in the germline V gene (reference sequence). V was pared by 4 bases and J by 4 bases, with 17 bases between. This CDR3 has 16 residues.

A remark on this clone: A junction end diverges from the germline sequence, so it may reflect a read error. The CDR3 DNA sequence: TGCAGTGCTAGAGTTGAGGACTTCGTCTTC. Its translation is CSARVEDFVF. V and J are TRBV20-1 and TRBJ2-7; a weak D match, TRBD2 (5 bases). The CDR3 runs 10 residues. Per the germline V gene, CDR1 is DFQATT and CDR2 is SNEGSKA (reference sequence).

The rearrangement joins TRBV7-3 to TRBJ2-3; the D is unclear. There are 13 residues in the CDR3. Between the trimmed V and J ends, which lost 3 bases and 2 bases, there was a span of 6 bases. Germline loops: CDR1 SGHTA, CDR2 FQGTGA. The CDR3 is CASSFANTDTQYF. CDR3 in DNA: TGTGCCAGCAGCTTCGCTAACACAGATACGCAGTATTTT.

The V and J genes are TRBV2 and TRBJ2-7, with a weak D call TRBD2 (5 bases). The CDR3 runs to 13 residues. CDR1 and CDR2 (germline): SNHLY, FYNNEI. Deletions cut 8 bases from V and 2 bases from J, with 13 bases between. The CDR3 here is CASEADYPYEQYF. In nucleotides, the CDR3 is TGTGCCAGCGAGGCCGACTACCCCTACGAGCAGTACTTC.

J is TRBJ2-5 and V is TRBV7-2; 7 nucleotides agree with TRBD2. The CDR3 contains 14 residues. Germline V CDR1 and CDR2: SGHTA, FQGNSA. The J segment lost 0 bases and the V segment lost 5 bases, leaving 3 bases of the junction unmatched. CDR3 loop: CASSAGVYQETQYF. In DNA form, the CDR3 reads TGTGCCAGCAGCGCGGGGGTGTACCAAGAGACCCAGTACTTC.

The chain couples TRBV30 to TRBJ1-1, with D possibly matching TRBD1 (5 bases). Germline CDR1 GTSNPN, CDR2 SVGIG (reference sequence). V shed 5 bases and J shed 4 bases, with 17 bases lying between them. CDR3 length: 14 residues. CDR3 loop: CAWLGGGGITEAFF. DNA of the CDR3: TGTGCCTGGCTGGGGGGTGGGGGTATCACTGAAGCTTTCTTT.

The chain is built from TRBV27 and TRBJ2-3; a weak D match, TRBD2 (5 bases). In germline, CDR1 is MNHEY, CDR2 SMNVEV (reference sequence). V was shortened by 6 bases and J by 5 bases, with 18 bases between the two germline ends. The length of the CDR3 is 15 residues. This chain's CDR3 is CASRPTSRGGDTQYF. As DNA, the CDR3 is TGTGCCAGCAGACCCACTAGTAGAGGAGGAGATACGCAGTATTTT.

This clone was observed a handful of times. The chain is built from TRBV27 and TRBJ1-6; 11 bases agree with TRBD1. The CDR3 has 15 amino acids. V trimming: 5 bases; J trimming: 9 bases; junction bases outside the gene matches: 6. Per germline, CDR1 MNHEY and CDR2 SMNVEV (reference sequence). CDR3 DNA sequence: TGTGCCAGCAGTCCCGGACAGGGGGCTGGTTCACCCCTCCACTTT. Its translation is CASSPGQGAGSPLHF.

The chain carries TRBV7-2 and TRBJ1-6; maybe TRBD1 (6 bases). Germline loops: CDR1 SGHTA, CDR2 FQGNSA. This CDR3 contains 16 residues. V was shortened by 4 bases and J by 0 bases, with 10 bases between the two germline ends. The CDR3 loop reads CASSSRGSSYNSPLHF. DNA of the CDR3: TGTGCCAGCAGCTCAAGGGGGAGCTCCTATAATTCACCCCTCCACTTT.

The table lists this clone with a count of one. This sequence joins TRBV28 and TRBJ1-1; 7 bases line up with TRBD1. The V and J ends lost 7 bases and 3 bases, in that order; junction bases with no gene match: 5. The CDR3 sequence is 13 residues long. CDR1 and CDR2 from the germline V gene are MDHEN and SYDVKM. The CDR3 reads CASMPGTDTEAFF. CDR3 DNA sequence: TGTGCCAGCATGCCCGGGACAGACACTGAAGCTTTCTTT.

CDR3 DNA sequence: TGTGCCAGCAGCTTATGGGGCGATGAGCAGTTCTTC. This codes for CASSLWGDEQFF. This sequence joins TRBV7-2 and TRBJ2-1; possible D gene TRBD1, 5 bases. Between the trimmed V and J ends, which lost 2 bases and 8 bases, there was a span of 7 bases. Germline CDR1 is SGHTA and CDR2 is FQGNSA. The CDR3 has 12 residues. The full variable domain, with the rest looked up from reference TRBV7-2 and TRBJ2-1, is GAGVSQSPSNKVTEKGKDVELRCDPISGHTALYWYRQSLGQGLEFLIYFQGNSAPDKSGLPSDRFSAERTGGSVSTLTIQRTQQEDSAVYLCASSLWGDEQFFGPGTRLTVL.

In its sample, this clone was seen a few times. The V call is TRBV4-1, the J call TRBJ1-2; 8 bases line up with TRBD1. Germline CDR1 is MGHRA and CDR2 is YSYEKL. The CDR3 runs 15 residues. With V trimmed by 0 bases and J by 4 bases, 4 bases remained unmatched. The CDR3 sequence is CASSQDPGGLYGYTF. The CDR3 coding sequence is TGCGCCAGCAGCCAAGACCCAGGGGGCCTCTATGGCTACACCTTC.

V is TRBV14 and J is TRBJ2-3; weak D call: TRBD2 (5 bases). V lost 0 bases, J lost 5 bases, and 24 bases lay in between. The CDR3 contains 19 residues. The germline V gene encodes CDR1 SGHDN and CDR2 FVKESK. Here the CDR3 reads CASSQDRKSGPVLRDTQYF. The CDR3 nucleotides read TGTGCCAGCAGCCAAGATCGGAAGAGCGGACCCGTCTTACGAGATACGCAGTATTTT.

V gene TRBV7-2 combines with J gene TRBJ2-7; 9 bases are a match to TRBD2. The germline CDR1 and CDR2 sequences are SGHTA and FQGNSA. Trimming took 1 base from V and 7 from J; bases not matched to a gene: 5. The CDR3 totals 14 residues. DNA of the CDR3: TGTGCCAGCAGCTTAGTAGGGACTAGCAGGGAGCAGTACTTC. Translation gives CASSLVGTSREQYF.

This clone has only one observation. The rearrangement links TRBV5-1 to TRBJ1-6; a weak D match, TRBD1 (5 bases). The germline V gene has CDR1 SGHRS and CDR2 YFSETQ. The CDR3 extends over 15 amino acids. The V and J ends lost 4 bases and 5 bases respectively, with 13 bases between them. The CDR3 is CASSPSSGDNSPLHF. The CDR3 nucleotides are TGCGCCAGCAGCCCCAGTTCGGGGGATAATTCACCCCTCCACTTT. The full variable domain, in which reference TRBV5-1 and TRBJ1-6 provide the parts outside the CDR3, is KAGVTQTPRYLIKTRGQQVTLSCSPISGHRSVSWYQQTPGQGLQFLFEYFSETQRNKGNFPGRFSGRQFSNSRSEMNVSTLELGDSALYLCASSPSSGDNSPLHFGNGTRLTVT.

The rearrangement uses TRBV18 and TRBJ1-6; D is perhaps TRBD1 (5 bases). Germline CDR1 reads KGHSH; CDR2 reads LQKENI. Trimming cost V 3 bases and J 5 bases, with 11 bases left between them. The CDR3 has 15 amino acids. The CDR3 nucleotides are TGTGCCAGCTCACCCCAGGGAACCGATAATTCACCCCTCCACTTT. It codes for CASSPQGTDNSPLHF. Complete variable domain (other parts from reference TRBV18 and TRBJ1-6): NAGVMQNPRHLVRRRGQEARLRCSPMKGHSHVYWYRQLPEEGLKFMVYLQKENIIDESGMPKERFSAEFPKEGPSILRIQQVVRGDSAAYFCASSPQGTDNSPLHFGNGTRLTVT.

This clone was seen just once. The chain uses TRBV2 and TRBJ1-5, with D hard to call. This CDR3 has 14 amino acids. Trimming removed 7 bases from V and 7 bases from J, with 17 bases in between. Germline-derived CDR1 and CDR2 are SNHLY and FYNNEI. The CDR3 DNA reads as TGTGCCAGCACGGGTCCGTATCAATACCAGCCCCAGCATTTT. This encodes CASTGPYQYQPQHF.

This clone was detected only once. The chain employs TRBV5-8 and TRBJ2-1; the match to TRBD2 covers 9 bases. Germline lookup yields CDR1 SGHTS and CDR2 YDEGEE. The length of the CDR3 is 16 residues. The trim removed 4 bases at V and 8 bases at J, leaving 13 bases unmatched. The CDR3 loop reads CASSPVSRGGAYEQFF. The CDR3 nucleotides read TGTGCCAGCAGCCCAGTCTCTCGCGGGGGGGCCTATGAGCAGTTCTTC.

V gene TRBV6-5 combines with J gene TRBJ1-2, with D possibly matching TRBD1 (5 bases). Trimming left V 5 bases short and J 6 bases short, with 10 bases between. CDR1 is MNHEY and CDR2 is SVGAGI in the germline V gene. This CDR3 has 12 residues. The DNA of the CDR3 is TGTGCCAGCAGTACCAGGGTTAATGGCTACACCTTC. Translation: CASSTRVNGYTF.

This clone occurred once. The V and J genes are TRBV11-2 and TRBJ1-1; D is unresolved. There are 13 residues in the CDR3. Between the trimmed V and J ends, which lost 1 base and 6 bases, there was a span of 9 bases. Germline CDR1 and CDR2: SGHAT and FQNNGV. The CDR3 nucleotides are TGTGCCAGCAGCTTAGGAGGGTCCGCTGAAGCTTTCTTT. Translated: CASSLGGSAEAFF. Drawing the rest from reference TRBV11-2 and TRBJ1-1, the complete variable domain is EAGVAQSPRYKIIEKRQSVAFWCNPISGHATLYWYQQILGQGPKLLIQFQNNGVVDDSQLPKDRFSAERLKGVDSTLKIQPAKLEDSAVYLCASSLGGSAEAFFGQGTRLTVV.

Only one count was recorded for this clone. This rearrangement joins TRBV5-1 to TRBJ2-1, with 7 positions matching TRBD1. CDR1 and CDR2 (germline): SGHRS, YFSETQ. The CDR3 has 15 residues. The junction had 7 bases not matched to a gene; V was cut back by 4 bases and J by 3 bases. The CDR3 protein is CASSRNRGVYNEQFF. DNA of the CDR3: TGCGCCAGCAGCCGCAACAGGGGAGTCTACAATGAGCAGTTCTTC.

V is TRBV11-3 and J is TRBJ2-1; 7 positions match TRBD2. This CDR3 spans 15 amino acids. Germline lookup yields CDR1 SGHNT and CDR2 YENEEA. V dropped 5 bases and J dropped 7; count of bases not matched to a gene: 11. The chain's CDR3 is CASSPGRDGVNEQFF. Written as DNA, the CDR3 is TGTGCCAGCAGCCCAGGGAGGGACGGAGTAAATGAGCAGTTCTTC. Full variable domain (remainder filled in from reference TRBV11-3 and TRBJ2-1): EAGVVQSPRYKIIEKKQPVAFWCNPISGHNTLYWYLQNLGQGPELLIRYENEEAVDDSQLPKDRFSAERLKGVDSTLKIQPAELGDSAVYLCASSPGRDGVNEQFFGPGTRLTVL.

This sequence joins TRBV11-1 and TRBJ2-3, with 11 bases lining up with TRBD2. Trimming cost V 5 bases and J 4 bases; bases outside gene matches: 8. CDR1 is SGHAT, CDR2 FQDESV, per germline (reference sequence). This CDR3 region has 16 residues. As DNA, the CDR3 is TGTGCCAGCAGCCTCCTAGCGGGGGGTTCCCCAGATACGCAGTATTTT. Amino acid sequence: CASSLLAGGSPDTQYF.

The V call is TRBV7-2, the J call TRBJ2-7; D unclear. The germline CDR1 and CDR2 sequences are SGHTA and FQGNSA. The CDR3 contains 12 residues. V lost 5 bases and J lost 1, with 6 bases in between. This CDR3 is CASSPPSYEQYF. The CDR3 DNA reads TGTGCCAGCAGCCCCCCTTCCTACGAGCAGTACTTC.